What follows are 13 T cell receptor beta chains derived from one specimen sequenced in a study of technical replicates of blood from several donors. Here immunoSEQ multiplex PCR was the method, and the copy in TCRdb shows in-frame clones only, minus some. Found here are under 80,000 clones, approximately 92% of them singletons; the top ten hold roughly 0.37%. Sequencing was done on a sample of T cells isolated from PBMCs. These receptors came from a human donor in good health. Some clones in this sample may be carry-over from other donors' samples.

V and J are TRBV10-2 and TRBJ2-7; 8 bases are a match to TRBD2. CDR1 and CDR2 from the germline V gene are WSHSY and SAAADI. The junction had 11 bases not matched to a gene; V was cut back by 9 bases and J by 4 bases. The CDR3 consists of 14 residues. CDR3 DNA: TGCGCCAGTCACGCAGGGCGGGAGGTATACGAGCAGTACTTC. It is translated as CASHAGREVYEQYF.

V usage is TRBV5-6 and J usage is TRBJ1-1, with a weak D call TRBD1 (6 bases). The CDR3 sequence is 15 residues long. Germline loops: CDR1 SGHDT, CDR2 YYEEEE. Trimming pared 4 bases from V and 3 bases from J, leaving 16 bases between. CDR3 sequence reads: CASSPPEGGYTEAFF. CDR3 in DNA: TGTGCCAGCAGCCCTCCAGAGGGGGGGTACACTGAAGCTTTCTTT. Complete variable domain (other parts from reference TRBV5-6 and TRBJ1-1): DAGVTQSPTHLIKTRGQQVTLRCSPKSGHDTVSWYQQALGQGPQFIFQYYEEEERQRGNFPDRFSGHQFPNYSSELNVNALLLGDSALYLCASSPPEGGYTEAFFGQGTRLTVV.

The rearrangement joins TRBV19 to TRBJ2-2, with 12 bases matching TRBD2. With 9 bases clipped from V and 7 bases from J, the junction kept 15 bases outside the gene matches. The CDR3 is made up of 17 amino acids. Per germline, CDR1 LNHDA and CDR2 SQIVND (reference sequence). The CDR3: CASRPMIGTSGRGELFF. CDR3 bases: TGTGCCAGCCGACCCATGATAGGGACTAGCGGGCGCGGGGAGCTGTTTTTT. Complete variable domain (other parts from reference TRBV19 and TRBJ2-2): DGGITQSPKYLFRKEGQNVTLSCEQNLNHDAMYWYRQDPGQGLRLIYYSQIVNDFQKGDIAEGYSVSREKKESFPLTVTSAQKNPTAFYLCASRPMIGTSGRGELFFGEGSRLTVL.

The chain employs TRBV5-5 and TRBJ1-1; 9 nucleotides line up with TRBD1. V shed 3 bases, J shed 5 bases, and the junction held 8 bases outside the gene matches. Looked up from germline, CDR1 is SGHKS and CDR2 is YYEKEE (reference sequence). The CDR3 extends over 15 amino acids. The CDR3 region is CASSSPGTGLTEAFF. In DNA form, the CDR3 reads TGTGCCAGCAGCTCTCCTGGGACAGGGTTAACTGAAGCTTTCTTT.

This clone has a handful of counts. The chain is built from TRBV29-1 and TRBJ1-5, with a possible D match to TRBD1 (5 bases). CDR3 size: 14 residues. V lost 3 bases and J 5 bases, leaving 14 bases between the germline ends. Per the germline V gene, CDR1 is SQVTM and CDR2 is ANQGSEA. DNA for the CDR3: TGCAGCGTTGAGGGCGGGGGAGCTGATCAGCCCCAGCATTTT. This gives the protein CSVEGGGADQPQHF.

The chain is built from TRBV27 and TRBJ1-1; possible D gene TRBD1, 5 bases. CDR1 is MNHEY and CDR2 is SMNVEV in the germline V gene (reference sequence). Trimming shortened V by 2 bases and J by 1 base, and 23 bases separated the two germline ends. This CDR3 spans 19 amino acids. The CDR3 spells CASSLRWAQAGRGNTEAFF. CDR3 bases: TGTGCCAGCAGTTTAAGGTGGGCCCAGGCAGGGCGGGGGAACACTGAAGCTTTCTTT.

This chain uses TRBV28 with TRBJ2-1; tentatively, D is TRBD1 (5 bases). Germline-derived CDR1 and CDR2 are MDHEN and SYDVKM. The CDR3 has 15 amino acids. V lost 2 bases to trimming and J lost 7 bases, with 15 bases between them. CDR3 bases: TGTGCCAGCAGTTTACGGGCAGGGCCCGCTAATGAGCAGTTCTTC. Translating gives CASSLRAGPANEQFF.

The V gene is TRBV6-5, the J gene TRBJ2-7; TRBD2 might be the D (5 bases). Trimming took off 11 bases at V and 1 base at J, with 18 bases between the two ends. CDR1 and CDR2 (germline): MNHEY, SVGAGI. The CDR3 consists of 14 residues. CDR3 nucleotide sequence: TGTGCCGCTTCCCGGGATCCAAGGTCCTACGAGCAGTACTTC. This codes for CAASRDPRSYEQYF.

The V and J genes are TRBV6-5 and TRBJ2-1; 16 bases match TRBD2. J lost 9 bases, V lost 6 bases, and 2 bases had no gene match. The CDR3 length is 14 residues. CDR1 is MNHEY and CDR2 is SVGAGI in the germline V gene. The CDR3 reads CASRGLAGGLEQFF. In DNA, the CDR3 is TGTGCCAGCAGGGGACTAGCGGGAGGGCTTGAGCAGTTCTTC.

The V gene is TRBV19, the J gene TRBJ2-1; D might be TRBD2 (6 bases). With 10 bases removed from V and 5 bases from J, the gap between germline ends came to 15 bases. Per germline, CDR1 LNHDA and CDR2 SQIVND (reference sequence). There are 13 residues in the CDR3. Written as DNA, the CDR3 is TGTGCCACTTATAGCGGATTCAACAATGAGCAGTTCTTC. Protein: CATYSGFNNEQFF.

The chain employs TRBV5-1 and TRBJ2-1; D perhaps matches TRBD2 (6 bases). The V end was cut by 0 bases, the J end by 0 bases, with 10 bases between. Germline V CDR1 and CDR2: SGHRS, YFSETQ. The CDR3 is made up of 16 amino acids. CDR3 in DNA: TGCGCCAGCAGCTTGGAGGGCGGGGACTCCTACAATGAGCAGTTCTTC. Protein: CASSLEGGDSYNEQFF.

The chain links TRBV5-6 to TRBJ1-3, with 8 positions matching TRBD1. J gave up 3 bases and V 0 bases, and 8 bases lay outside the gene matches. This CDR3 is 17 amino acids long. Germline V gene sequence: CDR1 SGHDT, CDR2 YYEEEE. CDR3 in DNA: TGTGCCAGCAGCTTGGGGGCGGCAGGGGGCTTTGGAAACACCATATATTTT. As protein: CASSLGAAGGFGNTIYF.

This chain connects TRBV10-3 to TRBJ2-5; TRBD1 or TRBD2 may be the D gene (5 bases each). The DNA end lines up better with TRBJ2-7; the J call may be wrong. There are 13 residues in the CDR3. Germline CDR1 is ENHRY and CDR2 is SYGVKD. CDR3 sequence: CAISDGGSYEQYF. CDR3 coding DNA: TGTGCCATCAGTGATGGGGGCTCCTACGAGCAGTACTTC.